Below are 24 T cell receptor beta chains sequenced from a single sample in a study of vaccination effects on CD4 cells after COVID-19. ViraFEST used viral peptide pools to expand antigen-specific CD4+ T cells before sequencing. It was after around eleven days of culture that CD4+ T cells were isolated. Each vaccine recipient was nucleocapsid antibody negative and had no prior SARS-CoV-2 infection. TCRdb's copy holds only in-frame clones and misses some; the assay was immunoSEQ multiplex PCR. The table includes about 38,000 clones, roughly 70% detected once. No antigen has been identified for these receptors. Sequenced here: CD4+ T cells from PBMCs cultured with SARS-CoV-2 spike peptides, sampled before COVID-19 vaccination. These receptors were taken from a human donor who received a COVID-19 vaccine.

The rearrangement links TRBV10-3 to TRBJ1-1; D is unresolved. The CDR3 is 14 residues long. Germline V gene lookup returns CDR1 ENHRY and CDR2 SYGVKD. Deletions cut 6 bases from V and 0 bases from J, with 11 bases between. The CDR3 region has the DNA TGTGCCATCAGAGGACTGTTGATGAACACTGAAGCTTTCTTT. This gives the protein CAIRGLLMNTEAFF.

This chain uses TRBV3-1 (or the pseudogene TRBV3-2) with TRBJ1-2; D gene unclear. CDR1 is LGHDT and CDR2 is YNNKEL in the germline V gene (reference sequence). Trimming removed 0 bases from V and 4 bases from J, with 24 bases in between. CDR3 length: 19 residues. CDR3 residues: CASSQDPEGAPSLSYGYTF. CDR3 coding DNA: TGTGCCAGCAGCCAAGATCCGGAAGGTGCTCCATCCCTGAGCTATGGCTACACCTTC.

The V call is TRBV3-1 (or the pseudogene TRBV3-2), the J call TRBJ1-3; TRBD1 matches 7 bases. The CDR3 runs to 16 residues. Germline loops: CDR1 LGHDT, CDR2 YNNKEL (reference sequence). The V gene end was trimmed by 4 bases and the J gene end by 0 bases; junction bases not matched to a gene: 6. The CDR3 DNA reads TGTGCCAGCAGCCCAGGGGGGAGCCACTCTGGAAACACCATATATTTT. Its protein is CASSPGGSHSGNTIYF.

V and J are TRBV6-5 and TRBJ1-5; TRBD1 is a possible D gene (6 bases). Germline loops: CDR1 MNHEY, CDR2 SVGAGI. CDR3 size: 13 residues. Trimming removed 6 bases at V and 7 bases at J, with 13 bases between. CDR3 DNA: TGTGCCAGCAGATCGGACAGTCCCCAGCCCCAGCATTTT. As protein: CASRSDSPQPQHF.

This clone was detected once. The V and J genes are TRBV7-6 and TRBJ2-7; 7 bases align to TRBD1. Germline CDR1 is SGHVS and CDR2 is FNYEAQ. The CDR3 consists of 15 residues. Unmatched junction bases numbered 7, after V lost 2 bases and J lost 3 bases. CDR3 sequence: CASSLKPGQNYEQYF. The CDR3 DNA is TGTGCCAGCAGCTTAAAACCGGGACAGAACTACGAGCAGTACTTC. The complete variable domain, with remaining parts taken from reference TRBV7-6 and TRBJ2-7, reads GAGVSQSPRYKVTKRGQDVALRCDPISGHVSLYWYRQALGQGPEFLTYFNYEAQQDKSGLPNDRFSAERPEGSISTLTIQRTEQRDSAMYRCASSLKPGQNYEQYFGPGTRLTVT.

The rearrangement links TRBV4-2 to TRBJ2-1; D tentatively fits TRBD1 or TRBD2 (5 bases each). Trimming took 1 base from V and 10 from J, leaving 17 bases between them. From germline, CDR1 is LGHNA and CDR2 YNFKEQ. CDR3 length: 15 amino acids. The CDR3 DNA sequence: TGTGCCAGCAGCCAAGGAGGGGCAGAGACCTTCGAGCAGTTCTTC. The encoded protein is CASSQGGAETFEQFF.

The chain has TRBV19 and TRBJ1-4; possible D gene TRBD1, 6 bases. This CDR3 has 14 residues. Trimming removed 5 bases at V and 7 bases at J, with 14 bases between. Germline loops: CDR1 LNHDA, CDR2 SQIVND (reference sequence). The CDR3 spells CASSVTQGREKLFF. CDR3 nucleotide sequence: TGTGCCAGTAGTGTGACACAGGGTCGTGAAAAACTGTTTTTT.

This clone was counted only a few times. The chain is built from TRBV19 and TRBJ2-7; D could derive from TRBD1 or TRBD2 (6 bases each). The V gene's germline CDR1 is LNHDA and CDR2 SQIVND (reference sequence). V lost 9 bases and J lost 1, with 10 bases in between. The CDR3 extends over 12 amino acids. As DNA, the CDR3 is TGTGCCAGACGCGGGACATCCTACGAGCAGTACTTC. Encoded protein: CARRGTSYEQYF.

The chain recombines TRBV9 with TRBJ1-2, with 10 bases lining up with TRBD1. The CDR3 consists of 17 residues. From germline, CDR1 is SGDLS and CDR2 YYNGEE. Unmatched junction bases numbered 13, after V lost 4 bases and J lost 4 bases. CDR3 DNA sequence: TGTGCCAGCAGCTCCCGACAGGGGGCATTTGGTGGCTATGGCTACACCTTC. It codes for CASSSRQGAFGGYGYTF.

V is TRBV4-2 and J is TRBJ2-1, with unresolved D. V was trimmed by 1 base and J by 8 bases, leaving 9 bases between them. Looked up from germline, CDR1 is LGHNA and CDR2 is YNFKEQ. The CDR3 spans 13 residues. CDR3 sequence: CASSQASMYEQFF. As DNA, the CDR3 is TGTGCCAGCAGCCAAGCCTCGATGTATGAGCAGTTCTTC.

This clone was detected only a few times. The chain carries TRBV18 and TRBJ2-7; TRBD2 matches 11 bases. Germline-derived CDR1 and CDR2 are KGHSH and LQKENI. The CDR3 loop spans 15 amino acids. The trim removed 5 bases at V and 5 bases at J, leaving 8 bases unmatched. In DNA form, the CDR3 reads TGTGCCAGCTCAGAGGGACTAGCGGTTGTGGACGAGCAGTACTTC. This encodes CASSEGLAVVDEQYF.

Here the CDR3 DNA reads TGTGCCAGCAGCTTGGCCTCGTGGCAGACCTATGGCTACACCTTC. It is translated as CASSLASWQTYGYTF. J is TRBJ1-2 and V is TRBV5-6, with D hard to call. Trimming stripped 0 bases from V and 4 bases from J, with 13 bases between. Germline CDR1 is SGHDT and CDR2 is YYEEEE. The CDR3 length is 15 residues.

The chain is built from TRBV5-1 and TRBJ2-3; the match to TRBD1 covers 9 bases. The J segment lost 3 bases and the V segment lost 4 bases, leaving 9 bases of the junction unmatched. This CDR3 comprises 16 residues. Germline V gives CDR1 SGHRS, CDR2 YFSETQ. Here the CDR3 reads CASSQQGQGGTDTQYF. The CDR3 DNA follows: TGCGCCAGCAGCCAACAGGGACAGGGAGGGACAGATACGCAGTATTTT.

The gene calls are TRBV28 and TRBJ1-1; TRBD1 is a possible D gene (6 bases). CDR1 is MDHEN and CDR2 is SYDVKM in the germline V gene. Trimming shortened V by 8 bases and J by 0 bases, and 13 bases separated the two germline ends. This CDR3 comprises 14 residues. The CDR3 bases are TGTGCCAGCCGCGTAGGGGGGTTGAACACTGAAGCTTTCTTT. It yields the protein CASRVGGLNTEAFF.

This rearrangement joins TRBV18 to TRBJ2-4; 7 bases match TRBD2. J was trimmed by 8 bases and V by 4 bases; bases with no gene match: 11. Germline CDR1 is KGHSH and CDR2 is LQKENI. This CDR3 has 15 residues. This chain's CDR3 is CASSLLLAWQDIQYF. The CDR3 region has the DNA TGTGCCAGCTCACTTCTACTAGCGTGGCAGGACATTCAGTACTTC.

The genes are TRBV14 and TRBJ1-4; D ambiguous. The CDR3 contains 16 residues. V was cut by 4 bases and J by 7 bases, with 19 bases left in between. Germline loops: CDR1 SGHDN, CDR2 FVKESK. The CDR3: CASSRLGGSSIEKLFF. CDR3 DNA: TGTGCCAGCAGCCGCCTAGGCGGCAGTTCTATTGAAAAACTGTTTTTT.

This clone was seen more than once but under ten times. This chain connects TRBV27 to TRBJ1-5; D gene unclear. V was shortened by 3 bases and J by 0 bases, with 12 bases between the two germline ends. The length of the CDR3 is 16 residues. The V gene's germline CDR1 is MNHEY and CDR2 SMNVEV (reference sequence). CDR3 loop: CASSLTAAYSNQPQHF. Written as DNA, the CDR3 is TGTGCCAGCAGTTTGACGGCAGCCTATAGCAATCAGCCCCAGCATTTT.

The chain carries TRBV15 and TRBJ2-1; D is possibly TRBD1 (5 bases). Per germline, CDR1 LNHNV and CDR2 YYDKDF (reference sequence). V shed 3 bases and J shed 0 bases, with 12 bases lying between them. This CDR3 has 16 residues. The CDR3 nucleotides are TGTGCCACCAGCAGGGCGTTTGGGGCCTCCTACAATGAGCAGTTCTTC. It codes for CATSRAFGASYNEQFF.

The chain recombines TRBV18 with TRBJ1-1; perhaps TRBD1 as D (6 bases). This CDR3 contains 16 residues. Trimming took off 3 bases at V and 0 bases at J, with 14 bases between the two ends. Germline V lookup: CDR1 KGHSH, CDR2 LQKENI. CDR3 sequence reads: CASSPGTPSLNTEAFF. In DNA, the CDR3 is TGTGCCAGCTCACCCGGGACACCCTCTTTGAACACTGAAGCTTTCTTT.

The chain links TRBV5-6 to TRBJ2-1, with TRBD2 matching 10 bases. The CDR3 spans 15 residues. CDR1 is SGHDT, CDR2 YYEEEE, per germline. V gave up 2 bases and J gave up 6 bases; unmatched junction bases: 5. CDR3 sequence reads: CASSFPSGSGNEQFF. CDR3 DNA: TGTGCCAGCAGCTTCCCTAGCGGGAGCGGCAATGAGCAGTTCTTC.

This sequence joins TRBV19 and TRBJ1-2; 8 nucleotides align to TRBD1. The length of the CDR3 is 14 residues. Germline V gene sequence: CDR1 LNHDA, CDR2 SQIVND (reference sequence). Unmatched junction bases numbered 9, after V lost 6 bases and J lost 6 bases. The CDR3 reads CASRKTGEVDGYTF. CDR3 in DNA: TGTGCCAGTAGGAAGACAGGGGAAGTTGATGGCTACACCTTC.

Of note for this clone: Lacking the conserved final phenylalanine or tryptophan, this CDR3 likely reflects a read error. The DNA is omitted, as the CDR3 cannot be located on it reliably, and the CDR3 follows TCRdb's listing. This chain links TRBV5-6 with TRBJ2-3. Germline CDR1 and CDR2: SGHDT and YYEEEE. With termini counted, the CDR3 has 12 amino acids. This CDR3 is CASSLGPAGLSV.

The chain has TRBV9 and TRBJ1-1; tentative D call: TRBD1 (6 bases). V lost 0 bases and J lost 6, with 15 bases in between. The germline CDR1 and CDR2 sequences are SGDLS and YYNGEE. The CDR3 consists of 15 residues. The chain's CDR3 is CASSVVGGRGPEAFF. The CDR3 nucleotides read TGTGCCAGCAGCGTAGTTGGGGGGCGAGGCCCTGAAGCTTTCTTT. The full variable domain, in which reference TRBV9 and TRBJ1-1 provide the parts outside the CDR3, is DSGVTQTPKHLITATGQRVTLRCSPRSGDLSVYWYQQSLDQGLQFLIQYYNGEERAKGNILERFSAQQFPDLHSELNLSSLELGDSALYFCASSVVGGRGPEAFFGQGTRLTVV.

V is TRBV12-3 or TRBV12-4 and J is TRBJ2-1; weak D call: TRBD2 (5 bases). V lost 2 bases, J lost 10 bases, and 9 bases lay in between. CDR3 length: 12 residues. CDR3 amino acids: CASSLKGGEQFF. The CDR3 region has the DNA TGTGCCAGCAGTTTAAAAGGCGGGGAGCAGTTCTTC.